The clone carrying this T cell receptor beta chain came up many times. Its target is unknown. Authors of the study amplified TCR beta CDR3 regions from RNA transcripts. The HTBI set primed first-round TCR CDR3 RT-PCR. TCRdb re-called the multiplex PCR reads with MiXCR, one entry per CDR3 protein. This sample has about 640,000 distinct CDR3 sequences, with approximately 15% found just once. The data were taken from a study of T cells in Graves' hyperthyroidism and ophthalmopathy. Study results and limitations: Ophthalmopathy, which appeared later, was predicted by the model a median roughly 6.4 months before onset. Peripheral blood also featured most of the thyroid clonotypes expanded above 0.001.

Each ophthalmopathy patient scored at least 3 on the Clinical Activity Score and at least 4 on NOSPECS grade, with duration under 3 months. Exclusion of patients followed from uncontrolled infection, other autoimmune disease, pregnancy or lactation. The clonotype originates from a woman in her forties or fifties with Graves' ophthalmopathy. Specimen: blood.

The CDR3 sequence: CATSDYRAGSYNEQFF. The CDR3 DNA sequence: TGTGCCACCAGTGACTACAGGGCCGGCTCCTACAATGAGCAGTTCTTC. The J gene is TRBJ2-1, the V gene TRBV24-1, with D possibly being TRBD1 (6 bases). The ends were cut back, 4 bases at V and 0 bases at J, with 12 bases in the middle. From germline, CDR1 is KGHDR and CDR2 SFDVKD. The CDR3 contains 16 residues.